Sequencing of this T cell receptor beta chain was carried out in a study of blood T cells in healthy people across ages. Findings and limits, study-wide: With naive T cell percentage, TCR beta diversity showed a strong correlation. PBMC samples, being unsorted, prevented any conclusive comparison of naive and antigen-experienced cells.

Through a sample-barcoded 5' primer and a J-beta primer mix, a second PCR was run for 7 to 11 cycles. TCRdb analysed the 5' RACE reads with MiXCR anew, one entry per CDR3 protein. The table shows about 2 million distinct CDR3 sequences, with 49% occurring only once. V lost 6 bases, J lost 5 bases, and 14 bases stayed unmatched. There are 17 residues in the CDR3. This clonotype was observed a handful of times. The antigen remains unidentified. This chain uses TRBV12-3 or TRBV12-4 with TRBJ2-5, with 11 bases fitting TRBD1. This receptor was taken from a middle-aged woman in good health. The source material was blood. CDR3 region: CASSRDGTGGIGETQYF. The CDR3 bases are TGTGCCAGCAGCCGAGACGGGACAGGGGGAATCGGGGAGACCCAGTACTTC.